This T cell receptor (beta chain) emerged from a study of PD-1 blockade in classical Hodgkin lymphoma. General study findings and limits: Although disease activity or prior therapy may be involved, causes of the repertoire differences remain undefined. Exclusion was the outcome for patients who began nivolumab under 1 year after ASCT.

A word on this clone: Its target is not known.

Brentuximab vedotin exposure varied among the patients, all of whom had relapsed after autologous stem cell transplantation. Progressive disease, partial response or complete response was each patient's best response. Here immunoSEQ multiplex PCR was the method, and the copy in TCRdb shows in-frame clones only, minus some. The table records about 17,000 clones, about 80% of them present only once. CDR1 and CDR2 (germline): WNHNN, SYGVQD (reference sequence). V lost 2 bases to trimming and J lost 6 bases; unmatched junction nucleotides: 3. This CDR3 is 15 amino acids long. The sample here was peripheral blood mononuclear cells (PBMCs), taken at baseline. The TCR originated in a human donor with classical Hodgkin lymphoma. The rearrangement uses TRBV10-1 and TRBJ2-3, with TRBD2 matching 12 bases. The CDR3 nucleotides are TGCGCCAGCAGTGAGGGACTAGCGGGGAGCGATACGCAGTATTTT. Translating gives CASSEGLAGSDTQYF.